The clone carrying this T cell receptor (beta chain) was seen only once. Its matching antigen is unknown. It was the approximately 110-subject validation cohort, separate from the 666-subject first cohort, to which the donors belonged. Repertoires were generated with immunoSEQ multiplex PCR, while TCRdb's copy carries only in-frame clones and drops some. The repertoire holds about 130,000 clones, with roughly 89% as singletons. CDR3 size: 13 residues. Per the germline V gene, CDR1 is MNHEY and CDR2 is SMNVEV (reference sequence). Trimming stripped 2 bases from V and 4 bases from J, with 9 bases between. This record belongs to a study of cytomegalovirus exposure and HLA in healthy donors. Study findings and constraints: TCR beta chains numbering 164 were designated cytomegalovirus-associated. Confirmation was obtained in vitro that a few CMV-associated chains are specific for CMV antigens. Per published reports, the classifier diagnosed cytomegalovirus status with high specificity and sensitivity.

The chain is built from TRBV27 and TRBJ2-7; no clear D. Sequencing used PBMCs. The receptor was derived from a woman aged 18 to 35 in good health and CMV-seronegative. CDR3: CASSLTARYEQYF. CDR3 coding DNA: TGTGCCAGCAGTTTAACAGCCAGGTACGAGCAGTACTTC.